This paragraph reports one T cell receptor beta chain. This entry is derived from a study of shared clonotypes between healthy human individuals. The V and J ends lost 3 bases and 2 bases respectively, with 6 bases between them. The length of the CDR3 is 13 residues. CDR1 is LGHNA and CDR2 is YNFKEQ in the germline V gene. The data were produced by immunoSEQ multiplex PCR, yet TCRdb's version contains in-frame clones alone and is incomplete. The sample carries about 2.4 million clones, roughly 92% recorded once. The sequence came from a young man in good health. The sample taken for sequencing was naive CD4+ T cells sorted from blood. Described subset: CD45RA+ positively selected. The rearrangement uses TRBV4-2 and TRBJ2-3, with D hard to call. In DNA form, the CDR3 reads TGTGCCAGCAGCCAGCTATACACAGATACGCAGTATTTT. Its protein product is CASSQLYTDTQYF.